This T cell receptor beta chain was captured in a study of T-cell memory formation after mild COVID-19 (TCRdb year 2021). Study-wide context: TCR sequence clusters from the two donors were found to be largely donor specific. In two donors, T-cell clones that expanded and contracted after mild COVID-19 were tracked by sequencing TCRalpha and TCRbeta repertoires over time. Two young, previously healthy adult volunteers, one female and one male, were included in the cohort.

The investigation overall reported the following: From day 15 to 85, contracting clones showed balanced CD4/CD8 phenotypes, whereas a second wave of clones that expanded from day 15 to 37 leaned towards CD4+. Contracting CD4+ clones turned up mainly in the CM and EM memory subsets, whereas EMRA was where CD8+ clones were enriched. The study covered only a couple of mild cases, and larger cohorts including severe cases with pre-infection samples were considered necessary. The detection of some responding clones in pre-infection memory suggests that pre-existing cross-reactive memory T cells joined the SARS-CoV-2 response. SARS-CoV-2 specificity of the second-wave clones peaking on day 37 was not confirmed.

The CDR3 contains 14 residues, cysteine and phenylalanine counted. Only CDR3 DNA remains: 42 bases, in frame from the first base. Trimming removed 1 base from V and 4 bases from J, leaving 7 bases between the germline ends. For CDR1 and CDR2, the germline V gene lists SGHDN and FVKESK. Note on this clonotype: This receptor's antigen is unknown. No much larger clone is present one base from it, and per-base qualities are unavailable.

Ficoll-Paque density gradient centrifugation was the method used to isolate PBMCs. Sequenced using an Illumina NovaSeq 6000. Using 5'RACE with constant-segment primers, TCRalpha and TCRbeta cDNA libraries were constructed, with sample barcodes and unique molecular identifiers added in the process. Trizol reagent was used to extract RNA from every sample. Library amplification was performed in two PCR steps, and a second sample barcode and Illumina TruSeq adapters were introduced in the second step. Sequencing of the libraries was done on an Illumina NovaSeq, producing 2 x 150 bp paired-end reads. Turning to the authors' computational methods: Demultiplexing of reads and collapsing into UMI-guided consensus sequences were performed with migec v1.2.7. Using mixcr v2.1.11, UMI consensuses were aligned to TRA and TRB V and J templates and then assembled into clonotypes. Expanded or contracted clonotypes were those called significant by both edgeR and NoisET, with noise models trained on biological replicates. For edgeR calls, the thresholds were a false discovery rate-adjusted p below 0.01 and a log2 fold-change of 1. PCA with hierarchical clustering of max-normalized trajectories of the 1000 most abundant clonotypes was used as exploratory dynamics analysis. Separately sequenced CD4+ and CD8+ repertoires were used to assign the CD4 or CD8 phenotype of responding clones. TCRdb redid the processing of the public reads, applying fastp at Q25 and MiXCR, and retained in-frame beta chains. Under each unique CDR3 protein, matching rows form one entry showing the most common genes and DNA. V and J calls and clone size were set by TCRdb, not the authors. Within this sample are hundreds of thousands of distinct CDR3 sequences, with over 13% of them counted one time only. The leading ten clones occupy less than 25% of the sample.

The sequence links TRBV14 to TRBJ2-2; there is no confident call for the D gene. This clonotype was sampled from a man between 18 and 35 years old who had mild COVID-19 (a few samples of this study predate the infection). The sample titles of this study are shuffled in the database, so cell type and time point are left out; the donor was told from shared clones. Sequencing was performed on PBMCs or a T cell subset sorted from them (not recorded which). The CDR3: CASSQAWGTGELFF. In nucleotides, the sequence is TGTGCCAGCAGCCAAGCGTGGGGCACCGGGGAGCTGTTTTTT. Outside the CDR3, residues come from the reference TRBV14 and TRBJ2-2 proteins, so the full variable domain is: EAGVTQFPSHSVIEKGQTVTLRCDPISGHDNLYWYRRVMGKEIKFLLHFVKESKQDESGMPNNRFLAERTGGTYSTLKVQPAELEDSGVYFCASSQAWGTGELFFGEGSRLTVL.